This T cell receptor beta chain derives from a study of T cells in Graves' hyperthyroidism and ophthalmopathy. Using RNA transcripts as the source, TCR beta CDR3 regions were amplified. Primed by the HTBI set, a first-round RT-PCR was run on the TCR CDR3. Using its own MiXCR run on the multiplex PCR reads, TCRdb lists one record per CDR3 protein. The sample carries approximately 590,000 distinct CDR3 sequences, 15% to 19% recorded once. This CDR3 region has 12 residues. Germline values: CDR1 SEHNR, CDR2 FQNEAQ (reference sequence). Trimming left V 5 bases short and J 7 bases short, with 9 bases between. Stable disease denoted Graves' hyperthyroidism without ophthalmopathy progression within 18 months. Exclusion of a patient resulted from uncontrolled infection, other autoimmune disease, pregnancy or lactation. In this sample, this clonotype turned up many times.

The sequence was collected from a young woman with Graves' hyperthyroidism. This chain connects TRBV7-9 to TRBJ1-5; D unresolved. The sequencing sample was made of blood. The CDR3 nucleotides read TGTGCCAGCAGCGCGGGAATACAGCCCCAGCATTTT. It yields the protein CASSAGIQPQHF.